The entry below describes one T cell receptor (beta chain). This sample is part of a study of blood T cell repertoires in COVID-19. Background on the study: T cells, B-cell-depleted T cells, or PBMCs provided the cDNA or gDNA that served as material.

Methods used by the authors: For nucleated cells, counts were estimated from reference gene primer amplification. The data were produced by immunoSEQ multiplex PCR, yet TCRdb's version contains in-frame clones alone and is incomplete. V and J calls and clone size follow that table, whereas D and trimming were derived from the DNA. The sample carries approximately 270,000 clones, around nine tenths recorded once. Germline trimming cut 7 bases from V and 4 bases from J; bases unmatched to any gene: 7. Germline-derived CDR1 and CDR2 are SQVTM and ANQGSEA. CDR3 length: 14 residues. The chain carries TRBV29-1 and TRBJ2-3, with TRBD1 matching 11 bases. The sample taken for sequencing was peripheral blood. The receptor was derived from a man of 80 years or more with acute or convalescent COVID-19. The CDR3 DNA is TGCAGCGCGCCGGGACAGGGGGACCCAGATACGCAGTATTTT. Amino acid sequence: CSAPGQGDPDTQYF.